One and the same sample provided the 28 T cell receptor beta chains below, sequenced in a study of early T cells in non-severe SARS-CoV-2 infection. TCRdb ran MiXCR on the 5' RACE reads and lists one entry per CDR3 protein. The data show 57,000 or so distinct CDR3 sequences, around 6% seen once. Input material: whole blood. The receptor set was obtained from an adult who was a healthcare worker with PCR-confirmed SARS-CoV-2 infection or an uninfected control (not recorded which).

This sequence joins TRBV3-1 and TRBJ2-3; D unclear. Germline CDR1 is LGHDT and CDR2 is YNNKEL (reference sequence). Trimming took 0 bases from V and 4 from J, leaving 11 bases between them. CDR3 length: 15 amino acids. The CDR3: CASSQDWRSADTQYF. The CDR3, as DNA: TGTGCCAGCAGCCAAGATTGGCGGTCCGCAGATACGCAGTATTTT.

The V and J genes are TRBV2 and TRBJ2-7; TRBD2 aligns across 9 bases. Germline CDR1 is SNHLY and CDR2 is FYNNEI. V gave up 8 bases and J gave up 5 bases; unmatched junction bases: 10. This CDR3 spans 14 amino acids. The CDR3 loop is CASGGASGKNEQYF. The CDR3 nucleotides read TGTGCCAGCGGGGGCGCTAGCGGGAAGAACGAGCAGTACTTC.

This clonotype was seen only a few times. The CDR3 bases are TGCAGTGCTAGAGAATGGGTGGCCACCGGGGAGCTGTTTTTT. It encodes CSAREWVATGELFF. This sequence joins TRBV20-1 and TRBJ2-2; D uncertain. The CDR3 length is 14 residues. Germline lookup yields CDR1 DFQATT and CDR2 SNEGSKA (reference sequence). Deletions cut 0 bases from V and 4 bases from J, with 9 bases between.

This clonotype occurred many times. The CDR3 sequence: CSVEGAVDYGYTF. CDR3 in DNA: TGCAGCGTTGAGGGTGCCGTAGACTATGGCTACACCTTC. The V call is TRBV29-1, the J call TRBJ1-2; D is uncertain. Germline V lookup: CDR1 SQVTM, CDR2 ANQGSEA. CDR3 length: 13 residues. V lost 3 bases, J lost 3 bases, and 11 bases lay in between. The whole variable domain, remainder taken from reference TRBV29-1 and TRBJ1-2, is SAVISQKPSRDICQRGTSLTIQCQVDSQVTMMFWYRQQPGQSLTLIATANQGSEATYESGFVIDKFPISRPNLTFSTLTVSNMSPEDSSIYLCSVEGAVDYGYTFGSGTRLTVV.

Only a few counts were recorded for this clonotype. CDR3 coding DNA: TGTGCCAGCAGTGCGTGGGTTCGGGAGACCCAGTACTTC. This sequence encodes CASSAWVRETQYF. This chain uses TRBV6-5 with TRBJ2-5, with unresolved D. The CDR3 length is 13 residues. With 5 bases removed from V and 5 bases from J, the gap between germline ends came to 12 bases. Germline V CDR1 and CDR2: MNHEY, SVGAGI.

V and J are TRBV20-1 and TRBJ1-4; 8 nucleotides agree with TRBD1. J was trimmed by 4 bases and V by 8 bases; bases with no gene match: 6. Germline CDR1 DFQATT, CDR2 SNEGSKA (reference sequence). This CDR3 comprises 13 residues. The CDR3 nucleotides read TGCAGTTTAGGGACAGGCCTTAATGAAAAACTGTTTTTT. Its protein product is CSLGTGLNEKLFF.

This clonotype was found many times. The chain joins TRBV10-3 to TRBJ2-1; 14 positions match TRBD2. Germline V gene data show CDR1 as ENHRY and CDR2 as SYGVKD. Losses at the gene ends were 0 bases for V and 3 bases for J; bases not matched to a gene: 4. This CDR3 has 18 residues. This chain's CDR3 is CAISESLGLAGGYNEQFF. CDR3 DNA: TGTGCCATCAGTGAGTCGTTAGGACTAGCGGGAGGCTACAATGAGCAGTTCTTC.

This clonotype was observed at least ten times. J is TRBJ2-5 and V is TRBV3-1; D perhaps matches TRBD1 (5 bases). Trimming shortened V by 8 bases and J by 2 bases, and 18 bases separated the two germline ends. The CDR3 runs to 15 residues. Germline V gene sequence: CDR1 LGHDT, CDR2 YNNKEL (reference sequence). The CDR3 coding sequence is TGTGCCAGCCGCCCTTGGGGCTCTGAACAAGAGACCCAGTACTTC. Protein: CASRPWGSEQETQYF.

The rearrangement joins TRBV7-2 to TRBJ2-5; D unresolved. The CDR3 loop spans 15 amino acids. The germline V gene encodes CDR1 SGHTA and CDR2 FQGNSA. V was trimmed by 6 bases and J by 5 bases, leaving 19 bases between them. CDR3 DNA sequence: TGTGCCAGCAGACGGGCTAGGGCATTGGGTGAGACCCAGTACTTC. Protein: CASRRARALGETQYF.

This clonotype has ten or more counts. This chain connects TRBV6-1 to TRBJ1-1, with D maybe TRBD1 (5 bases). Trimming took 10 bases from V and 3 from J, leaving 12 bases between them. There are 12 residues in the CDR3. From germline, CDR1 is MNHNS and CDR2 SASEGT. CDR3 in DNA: TGTGCCATTGGGAAGGGGTACACTGAAGCTTTCTTT. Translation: CAIGKGYTEAFF.

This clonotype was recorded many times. The CDR3 spells CASRYAGTTGELFF. In DNA form, the CDR3 reads TGTGCCAGCAGATACGCCGGGACCACCGGGGAGCTGTTTTTT. This chain joins TRBV7-2 and TRBJ2-2, with D possibly being TRBD1 or TRBD2 (5 bases each). Trimming removed 6 bases at V and 4 bases at J, with 12 bases between. Germline V gene lookup returns CDR1 SGHTA and CDR2 FQGNSA. The CDR3 length is 14 residues.

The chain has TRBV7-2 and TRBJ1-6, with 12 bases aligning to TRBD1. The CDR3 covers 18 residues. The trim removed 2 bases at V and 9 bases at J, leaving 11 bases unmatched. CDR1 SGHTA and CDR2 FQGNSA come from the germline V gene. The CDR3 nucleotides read TGTGCCAGCAGCTTAAAAGGCTCGGGACAGGGGGCAATTTCACCCCTCCACTTT. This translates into CASSLKGSGQGAISPLHF. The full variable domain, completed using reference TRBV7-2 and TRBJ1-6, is GAGVSQSPSNKVTEKGKDVELRCDPISGHTALYWYRQSLGQGLEFLIYFQGNSAPDKSGLPSDRFSAERTGGSVSTLTIQRTQQEDSAVYLCASSLKGSGQGAISPLHFGNGTRLTVT.

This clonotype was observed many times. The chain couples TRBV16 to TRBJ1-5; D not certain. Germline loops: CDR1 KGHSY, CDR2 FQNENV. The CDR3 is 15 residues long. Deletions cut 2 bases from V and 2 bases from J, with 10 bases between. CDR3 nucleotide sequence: TGTGCCAGCAGCCAAGAAGGGTCGGGCAATCAGCCCCAGCATTTT. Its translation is CASSQEGSGNQPQHF.

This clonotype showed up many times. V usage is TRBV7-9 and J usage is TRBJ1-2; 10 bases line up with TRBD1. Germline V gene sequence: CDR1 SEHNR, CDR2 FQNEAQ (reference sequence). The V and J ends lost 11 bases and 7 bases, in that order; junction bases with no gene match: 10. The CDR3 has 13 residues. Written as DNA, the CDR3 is TGTGCCGGTTTGGTGACAGGGGGCTCTGGCTACACCTTC. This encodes CAGLVTGGSGYTF.

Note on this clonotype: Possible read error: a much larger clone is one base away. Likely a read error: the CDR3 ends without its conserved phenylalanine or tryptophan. The chain's CDR3 is CASSLAGGGAGELFL. CDR3 DNA: TGTGCCAGCAGCTTAGCGGGGGGCGGGGCCGGGGAGCTGTTTTTA. This chain connects TRBV4-2 to TRBJ2-2, with TRBD2 matching 10 bases. CDR3 length: 15 residues. Germline loops: CDR1 LGHNA, CDR2 YNFKEQ. V dropped 5 bases and J dropped 6; count of bases not matched to a gene: 6.

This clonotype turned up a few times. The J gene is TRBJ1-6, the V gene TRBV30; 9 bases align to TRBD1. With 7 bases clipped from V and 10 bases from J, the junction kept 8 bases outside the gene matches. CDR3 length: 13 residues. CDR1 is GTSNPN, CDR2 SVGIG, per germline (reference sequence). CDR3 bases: TGTGCCTATTCAGGGACAGGGTTGTCACCCCTCCACTTT. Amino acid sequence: CAYSGTGLSPLHF.

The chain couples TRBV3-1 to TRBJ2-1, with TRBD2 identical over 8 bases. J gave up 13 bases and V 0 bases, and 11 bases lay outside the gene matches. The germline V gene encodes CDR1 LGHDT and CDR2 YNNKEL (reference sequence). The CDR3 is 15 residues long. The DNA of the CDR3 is TGTGCCAGCAGCCAAGATCCCCGGGAGGGGCTAAAACAGTTCTTC. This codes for CASSQDPREGLKQFF.

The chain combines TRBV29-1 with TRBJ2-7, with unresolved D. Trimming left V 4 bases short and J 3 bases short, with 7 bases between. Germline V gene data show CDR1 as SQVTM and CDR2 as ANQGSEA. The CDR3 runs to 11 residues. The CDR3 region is CSVGVRYEQYF. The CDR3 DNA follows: TGCAGCGTTGGCGTACGCTACGAGCAGTACTTC.

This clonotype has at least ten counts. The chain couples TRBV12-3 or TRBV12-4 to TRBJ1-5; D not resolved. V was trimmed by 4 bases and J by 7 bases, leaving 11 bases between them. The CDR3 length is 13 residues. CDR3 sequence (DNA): TGTGCCAGCAGTTCTACTCAAGGGCAGCCCCAGCATTTT. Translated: CASSSTQGQPQHF.

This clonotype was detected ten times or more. CDR3 in DNA: TGTGCCAGCCGTAACAGGGCCGGGGAGCTGTTTTTT. This gives the protein CASRNRAGELFF. The chain is built from TRBV6-1 and TRBJ2-2; perhaps TRBD1 as D (6 bases). This CDR3 is 12 amino acids long. Trimming removed 8 bases at V and 6 bases at J, with 10 bases between. CDR1 and CDR2 from the germline V gene are MNHNS and SASEGT.

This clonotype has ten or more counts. The CDR3 sequence is CASSHTDTQYF. The CDR3, as DNA: TGTGCCAGCTCTCACACAGATACGCAGTATTTT. V and J are TRBV7-3 and TRBJ2-3, with D hard to call. Trimming removed 8 bases at V and 2 bases at J, with 5 bases between. The CDR3 length is 11 residues. The germline V gene encodes CDR1 SGHTA and CDR2 FQGTGA.

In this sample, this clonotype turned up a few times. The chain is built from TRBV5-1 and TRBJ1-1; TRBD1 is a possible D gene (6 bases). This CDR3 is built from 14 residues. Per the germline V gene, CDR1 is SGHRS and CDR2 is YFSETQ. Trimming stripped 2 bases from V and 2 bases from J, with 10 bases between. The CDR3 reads CASSFLDRNTEAFF. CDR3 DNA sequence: TGCGCCAGCAGCTTCTTGGACAGAAACACTGAAGCTTTCTTT.

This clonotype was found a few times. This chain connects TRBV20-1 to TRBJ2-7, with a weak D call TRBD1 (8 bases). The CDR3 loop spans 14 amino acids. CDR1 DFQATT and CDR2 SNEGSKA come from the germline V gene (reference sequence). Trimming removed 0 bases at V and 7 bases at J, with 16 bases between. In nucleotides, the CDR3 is TGCAGTGCTAGAGATGGAAAACAGGGGGGGGAGCAGTACTTC. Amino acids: CSARDGKQGGEQYF.

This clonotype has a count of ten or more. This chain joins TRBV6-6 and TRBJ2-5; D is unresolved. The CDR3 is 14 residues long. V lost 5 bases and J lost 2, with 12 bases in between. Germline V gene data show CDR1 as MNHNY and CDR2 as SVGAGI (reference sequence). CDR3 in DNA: TGTGCCAGCAGTCCCCGGTCGGCACAAGAGACCCAGTACTTC. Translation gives CASSPRSAQETQYF.

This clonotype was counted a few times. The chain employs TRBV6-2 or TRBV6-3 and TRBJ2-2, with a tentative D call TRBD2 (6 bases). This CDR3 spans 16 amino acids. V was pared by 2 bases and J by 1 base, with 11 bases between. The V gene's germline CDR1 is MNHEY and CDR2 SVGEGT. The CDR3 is CASSYRTNWNTGELFF. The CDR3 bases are TGTGCCAGCAGTTACCGGACTAACTGGAACACCGGGGAGCTGTTTTTT.

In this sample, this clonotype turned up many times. The DNA for the CDR3 is TGTGCCAGCAGTTTATCGGGACAGGGGGGGACTGAAGCTTTCTTT. The encoded protein is CASSLSGQGGTEAFF. V is TRBV27 and J is TRBJ1-1; 11 bases fit TRBD1. This CDR3 is 15 amino acids long. Germline trimming cut 0 bases from V and 5 bases from J; bases unmatched to any gene: 2. Germline V gene sequence: CDR1 MNHEY, CDR2 SMNVEV (reference sequence).

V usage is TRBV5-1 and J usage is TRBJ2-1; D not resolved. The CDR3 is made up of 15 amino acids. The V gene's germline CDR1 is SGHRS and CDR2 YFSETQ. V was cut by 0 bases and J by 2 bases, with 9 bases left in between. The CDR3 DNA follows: TGCGCCAGCAGCTTGGCTCCTGCGGCCTACAATGAGCAGTTCTTC. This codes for CASSLAPAAYNEQFF.

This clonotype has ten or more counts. For the CDR3, the DNA is TGCAGTGCTAGTTGGGGCGGGTATGGCTACACCTTC. This gives the protein CSASWGGYGYTF. V and J are TRBV20-1 and TRBJ1-2; possibly TRBD1 for D (5 bases). Germline CDR1 DFQATT, CDR2 SNEGSKA (reference sequence). The CDR3 loop spans 12 amino acids. V shed 3 bases and J shed 5 bases, with 10 bases lying between them.